This T cell receptor (beta chain) was recorded in a study of PD-L1 blockade in urothelial cancer. Study-level background: Blood was evaluated 3 weeks (second dose) and 6 weeks after therapy began.

Generated by immunoSEQ multiplex PCR, the TCRdb table keeps only in-frame clones and is missing some. The sample carries 15,000 to 20,000 clones, about 85% recorded once. Germline CDR1 SGHRS, CDR2 YFSETQ. The V end lost 0 bases, the J end lost 7 bases, and 16 bases lay between the germline ends. The CDR3 has 15 residues. This clone was picked up one time. Time point defined: peripheral blood 6 weeks after treatment start. The source material was PBMCs, sampled around atezolizumab (anti-PD-L1) treatment. The V gene is TRBV5-1, the J gene TRBJ1-2; perhaps TRBD1 as D (6 bases). This receptor was identified in a man over 45 with urothelial cancer. The CDR3 DNA is TGCGCCAGCAGCTTGGAAGCCAGGGGAGCCGGTGGCTACACCTTC. Protein: CASSLEARGAGGYTF. Together with reference TRBV5-1 and TRBJ1-2, the CDR3 gives the full variable domain: KAGVTQTPRYLIKTRGQQVTLSCSPISGHRSVSWYQQTPGQGLQFLFEYFSETQRNKGNFPGRFSGRQFSNSRSEMNVSTLELGDSALYLCASSLEARGAGGYTFGSGTRLTVV.